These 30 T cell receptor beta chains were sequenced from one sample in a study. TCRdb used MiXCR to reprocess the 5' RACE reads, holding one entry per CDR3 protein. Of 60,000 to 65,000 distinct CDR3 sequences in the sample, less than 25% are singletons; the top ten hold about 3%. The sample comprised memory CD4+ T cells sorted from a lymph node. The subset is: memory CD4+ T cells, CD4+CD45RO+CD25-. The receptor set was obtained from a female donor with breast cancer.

The DNA of the CDR3 is TGTGCCACCGGGAAGGGGGACCCGAACACCGGGGAGCTGTTTTTT. It encodes CATGKGDPNTGELFF. The chain couples TRBV12-3 or TRBV12-4 to TRBJ2-2; D may be TRBD1 (6 bases). Trimming stripped 10 bases from V and 0 bases from J, with 15 bases between. This CDR3 comprises 15 residues.

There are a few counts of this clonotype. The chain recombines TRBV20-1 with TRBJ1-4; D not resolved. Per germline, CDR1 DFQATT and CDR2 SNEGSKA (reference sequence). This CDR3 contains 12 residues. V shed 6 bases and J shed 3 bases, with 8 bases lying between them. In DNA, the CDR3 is TGCAGTGCCCCTGTGGCTAATGAAAAACTGTTTTTT. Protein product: CSAPVANEKLFF.

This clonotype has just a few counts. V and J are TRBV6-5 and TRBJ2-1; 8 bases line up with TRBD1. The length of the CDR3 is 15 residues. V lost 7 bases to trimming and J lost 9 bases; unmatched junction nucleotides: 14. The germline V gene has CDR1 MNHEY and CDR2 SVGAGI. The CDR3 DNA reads TGTGCCAGCATTGGTCTCTCCGGGACAGGCAGTGAGCAGTTCTTC. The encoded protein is CASIGLSGTGSEQFF.

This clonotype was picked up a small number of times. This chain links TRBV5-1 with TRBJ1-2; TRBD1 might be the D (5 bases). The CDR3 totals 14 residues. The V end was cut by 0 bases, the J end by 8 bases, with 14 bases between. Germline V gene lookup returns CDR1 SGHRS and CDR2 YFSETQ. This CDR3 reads CASSLEGSGLGYTF. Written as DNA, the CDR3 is TGCGCCAGCAGCTTGGAAGGTTCGGGGCTGGGCTACACCTTC. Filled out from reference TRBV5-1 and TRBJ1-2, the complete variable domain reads KAGVTQTPRYLIKTRGQQVTLSCSPISGHRSVSWYQQTPGQGLQFLFEYFSETQRNKGNFPGRFSGRQFSNSRSEMNVSTLELGDSALYLCASSLEGSGLGYTFGSGTRLTVV.

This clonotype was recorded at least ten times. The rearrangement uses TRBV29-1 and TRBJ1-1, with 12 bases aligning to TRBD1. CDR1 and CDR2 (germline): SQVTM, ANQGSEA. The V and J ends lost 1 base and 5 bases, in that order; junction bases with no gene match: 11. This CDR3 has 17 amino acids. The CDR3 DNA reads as TGCAGCGTTGAAGGGACCTTCGGGACAGGGGGCGGAACTGAAGCTTTCTTT. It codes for CSVEGTFGTGGGTEAFF.

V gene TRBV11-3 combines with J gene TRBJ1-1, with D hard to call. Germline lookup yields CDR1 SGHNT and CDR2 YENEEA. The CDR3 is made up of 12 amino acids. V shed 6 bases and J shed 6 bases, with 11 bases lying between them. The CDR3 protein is CASSPHEAEAFF. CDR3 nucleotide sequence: TGTGCCAGCAGTCCCCATGAGGCTGAAGCTTTCTTT.

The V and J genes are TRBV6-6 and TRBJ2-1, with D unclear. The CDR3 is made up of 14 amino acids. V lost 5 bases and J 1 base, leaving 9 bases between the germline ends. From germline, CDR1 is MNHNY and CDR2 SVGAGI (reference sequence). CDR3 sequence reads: CASSDHNSYNEQFF. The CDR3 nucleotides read TGTGCCAGCAGTGACCATAATTCCTACAATGAGCAGTTCTTC.

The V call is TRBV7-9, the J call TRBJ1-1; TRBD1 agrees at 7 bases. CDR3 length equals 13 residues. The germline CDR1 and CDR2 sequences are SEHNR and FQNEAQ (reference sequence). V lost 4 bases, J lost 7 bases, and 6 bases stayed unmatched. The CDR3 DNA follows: TGTGCCAGCAGCTACACAGGGGAGGGTGAAGCTTTCTTT. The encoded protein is CASSYTGEGEAFF.

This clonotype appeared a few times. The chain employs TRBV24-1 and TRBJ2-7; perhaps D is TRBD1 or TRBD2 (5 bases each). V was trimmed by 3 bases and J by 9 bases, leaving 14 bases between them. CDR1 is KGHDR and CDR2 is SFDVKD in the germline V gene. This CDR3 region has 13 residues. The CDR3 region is CATSDQGRDGQYF. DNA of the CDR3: TGTGCCACCAGTGATCAGGGACGCGATGGGCAGTACTTC.

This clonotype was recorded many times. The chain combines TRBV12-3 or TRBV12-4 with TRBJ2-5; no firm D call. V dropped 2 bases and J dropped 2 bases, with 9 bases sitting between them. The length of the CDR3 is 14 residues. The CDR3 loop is CASSLRRRQETQYF. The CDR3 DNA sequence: TGTGCCAGCAGTTTAAGGCGCAGGCAAGAGACCCAGTACTTC.

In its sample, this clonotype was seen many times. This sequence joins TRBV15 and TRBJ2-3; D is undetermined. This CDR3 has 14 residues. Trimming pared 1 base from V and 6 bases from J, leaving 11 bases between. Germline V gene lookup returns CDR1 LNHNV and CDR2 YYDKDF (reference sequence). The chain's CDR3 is CATSRVVAADTQYF. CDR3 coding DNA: TGTGCCACCAGCAGAGTAGTGGCAGCGGATACGCAGTATTTT.

This chain's CDR3 is CASKPGTAVETQYF. The CDR3 DNA follows: TGTGCCAGCAAGCCCGGGACAGCCGTAGAGACCCAGTACTTC. The chain employs TRBV6-2 or TRBV6-3 and TRBJ2-5, with 7 bases aligning to TRBD1. Trimming removed 7 bases from V and 4 bases from J; junction bases left unmatched: 9. The germline V gene encodes CDR1 MNHEY and CDR2 SVGEGT. The CDR3 has 14 residues.

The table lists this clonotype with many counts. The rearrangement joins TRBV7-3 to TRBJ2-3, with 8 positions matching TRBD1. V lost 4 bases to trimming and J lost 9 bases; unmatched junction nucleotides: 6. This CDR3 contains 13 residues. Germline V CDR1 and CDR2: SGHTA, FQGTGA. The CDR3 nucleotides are TGTGCCAGCAGCTACACACGACAGGGGACGCAGTATTTT. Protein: CASSYTRQGTQYF. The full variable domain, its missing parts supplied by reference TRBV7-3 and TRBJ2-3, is GAGVSQTPSNKVTEKGKYVELRCDPISGHTALYWYRQSLGQGPEFLIYFQGTGAADDSGLPNDRFFAVRPEGSVSTLKIQRTERGDSAVYLCASSYTRQGTQYFGPGTRLTVL.

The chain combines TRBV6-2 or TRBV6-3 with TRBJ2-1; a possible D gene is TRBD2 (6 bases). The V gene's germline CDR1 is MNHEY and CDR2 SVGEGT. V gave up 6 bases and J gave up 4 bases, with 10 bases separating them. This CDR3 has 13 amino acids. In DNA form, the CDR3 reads TGTGCCAGCAGCAGACTAGAATACAATGAGCAGTTCTTC. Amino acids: CASSRLEYNEQFF.

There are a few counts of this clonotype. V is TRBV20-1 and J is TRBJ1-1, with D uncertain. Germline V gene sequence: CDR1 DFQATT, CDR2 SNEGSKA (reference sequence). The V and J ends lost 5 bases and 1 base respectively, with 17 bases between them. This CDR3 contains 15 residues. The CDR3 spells CSAGRTGLQNTEAFF. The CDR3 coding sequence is TGCAGTGCTGGGAGAACCGGGCTTCAGAACACTGAAGCTTTCTTT.

The CDR3: CASTSPSRNNEQFF. In DNA, the CDR3 is TGTGCCAGTACCAGCCCCTCAAGAAACAATGAGCAGTTCTTC. The genes are TRBV19 and TRBJ2-1; D call uncertain. Germline assignment: CDR1 LNHDA and CDR2 SQIVND (reference sequence). The V gene lost 7 bases and the J gene lost 5 bases, with 15 bases spanning the gap. This CDR3 region has 14 residues.

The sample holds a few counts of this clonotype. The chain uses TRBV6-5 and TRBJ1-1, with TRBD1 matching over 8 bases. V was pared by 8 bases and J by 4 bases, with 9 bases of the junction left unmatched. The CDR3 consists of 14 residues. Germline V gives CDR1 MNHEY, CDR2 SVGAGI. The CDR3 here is CASFPGQGSTEAFF. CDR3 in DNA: TGTGCCAGCTTCCCCGGACAGGGCAGCACTGAAGCTTTCTTT.

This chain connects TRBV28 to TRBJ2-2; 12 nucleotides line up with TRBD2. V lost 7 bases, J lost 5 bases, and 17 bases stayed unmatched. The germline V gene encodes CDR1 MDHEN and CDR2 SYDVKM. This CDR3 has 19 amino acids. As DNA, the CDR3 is TGTGCCAGCACCCCAGGACAGGGCCGGACTAGCGGGAAAACCGGGGAGCTGTTTTTT. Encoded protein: CASTPGQGRTSGKTGELFF.

For the CDR3, the DNA is TGCAGTGCTAGTAGGACTAGCGGGAGTTACGAGCAGTACTTC. Translated: CSASRTSGSYEQYF. The J gene is TRBJ2-7, the V gene TRBV20-1; 13 positions agree with TRBD2. V was clipped by 3 bases and J by 4 bases; unmatched bases: 3. The CDR3 runs to 14 residues. Germline loops: CDR1 DFQATT, CDR2 SNEGSKA (reference sequence).

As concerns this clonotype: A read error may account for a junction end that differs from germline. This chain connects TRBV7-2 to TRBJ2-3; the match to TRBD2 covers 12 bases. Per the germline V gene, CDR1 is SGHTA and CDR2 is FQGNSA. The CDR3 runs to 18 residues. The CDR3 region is CASSPRLAGDFYTDTQDF. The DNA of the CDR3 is TGTGCCAGCAGCCCCAGACTAGCGGGAGACTTTTACACAGATACGCAGGATTTT.

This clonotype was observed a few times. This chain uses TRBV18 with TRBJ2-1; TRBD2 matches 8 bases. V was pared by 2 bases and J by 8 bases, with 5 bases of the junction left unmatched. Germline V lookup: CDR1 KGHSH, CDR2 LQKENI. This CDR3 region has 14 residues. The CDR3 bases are TGTGCCAGCTCACCAGAGCGGGAGAGCGATGAGCAGTTCTTC. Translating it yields CASSPERESDEQFF.

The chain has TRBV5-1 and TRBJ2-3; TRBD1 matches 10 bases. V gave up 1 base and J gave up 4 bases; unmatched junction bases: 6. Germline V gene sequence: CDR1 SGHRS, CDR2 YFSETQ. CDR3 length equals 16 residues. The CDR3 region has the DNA TGCGCCAGCAGCTTGACCGGGACAGGGGAGCCAGATACGCAGTATTTT. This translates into CASSLTGTGEPDTQYF.

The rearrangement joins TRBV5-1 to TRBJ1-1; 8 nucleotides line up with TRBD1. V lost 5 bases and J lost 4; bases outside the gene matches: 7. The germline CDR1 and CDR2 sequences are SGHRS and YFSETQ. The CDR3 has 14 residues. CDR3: CASRPWTGTTEAFF. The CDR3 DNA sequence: TGCGCCAGCAGGCCATGGACAGGGACCACTGAAGCTTTCTTT.

CDR3 sequence reads: CASTRGAGETYEQYF. The DNA for the CDR3 is TGTGCCAGCACAAGGGGGGCAGGGGAAACCTACGAGCAGTACTTC. The V call is TRBV28, the J call TRBJ2-7, with D possibly called TRBD1 or TRBD2 (6 bases each). The CDR3 is 15 residues long. The germline CDR1 and CDR2 sequences are MDHEN and SYDVKM. Deletions cut 7 bases from V and 2 bases from J, with 18 bases between.

In nucleotides, the CDR3 is TGCGCCAGCAGCTTGGGCCGGACTAGCGGAGGTACGCAGTATTTT. It codes for CASSLGRTSGGTQYF. This chain links TRBV5-1 with TRBJ2-3; 10 bases map to TRBD2. The CDR3 has 15 residues. CDR1 is SGHRS and CDR2 is YFSETQ in the germline V gene. V was pared by 0 bases and J by 8 bases, with 6 bases of the junction left unmatched.

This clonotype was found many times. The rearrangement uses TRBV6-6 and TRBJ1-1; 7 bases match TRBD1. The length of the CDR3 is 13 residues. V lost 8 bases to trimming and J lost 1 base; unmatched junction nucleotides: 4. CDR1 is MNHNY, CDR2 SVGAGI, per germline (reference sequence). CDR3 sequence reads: CASRRQGNTEAFF. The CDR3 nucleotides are TGTGCCAGCCGGCGACAGGGGAACACTGAAGCTTTCTTT.

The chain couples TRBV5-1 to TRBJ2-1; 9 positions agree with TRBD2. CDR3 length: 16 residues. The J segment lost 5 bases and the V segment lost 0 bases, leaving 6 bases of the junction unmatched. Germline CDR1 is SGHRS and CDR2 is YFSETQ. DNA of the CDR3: TGCGCCAGCAGCTTGGGGCCGGGACTAGCCGACAATGAGCAGTTCTTC. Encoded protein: CASSLGPGLADNEQFF.

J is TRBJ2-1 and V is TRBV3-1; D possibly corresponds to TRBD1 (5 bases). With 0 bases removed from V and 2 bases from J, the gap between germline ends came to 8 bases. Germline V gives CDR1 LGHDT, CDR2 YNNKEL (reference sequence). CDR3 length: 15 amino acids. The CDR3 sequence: CASSQERQPYNEQFF. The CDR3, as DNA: TGTGCCAGCAGCCAAGAGCGACAGCCCTACAATGAGCAGTTCTTC.

CDR3 nucleotide sequence: TGCGCCAGCAGCTTGGATGGGGGCCGTACTAACTATGGCTACACCTTC. Residues: CASSLDGGRTNYGYTF. The chain couples TRBV5-1 to TRBJ1-2; a possible D gene is TRBD1 (6 bases). Trimming shortened V by 0 bases and J by 0 bases, and 12 bases separated the two germline ends. Germline CDR1 is SGHRS and CDR2 is YFSETQ. CDR3 size: 16 residues.

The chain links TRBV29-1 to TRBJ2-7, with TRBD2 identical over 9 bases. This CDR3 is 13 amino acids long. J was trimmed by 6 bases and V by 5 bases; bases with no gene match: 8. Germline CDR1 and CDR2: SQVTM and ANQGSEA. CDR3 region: CSVQRTSAPEQYF. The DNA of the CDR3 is TGCAGCGTTCAAAGGACTAGCGCACCCGAGCAGTACTTC.